The clone carrying this T cell receptor (beta chain) has a handful of counts. Its antigen is unknown. With 5 bases clipped from V and 0 bases from J, the junction kept 7 bases outside the gene matches. Germline-derived CDR1 and CDR2 are SGHTA and FQGTGA. The CDR3 runs to 16 residues. Each CDR3 protein gets one entry after TCRdb re-called the reads with MiXCR. The sample has about 500,000 distinct CDR3 sequences; about 33% are singletons. This specimen comes from a study of T cell repertoires in cytomegalovirus infection. The wider study: Indications of both CMV infection and matching HLA type were provided by public TCR beta signatures.

Study observations and caveats: Dominant in the ex vivo response were TCR beta clonotypes restricted by HLA-C and specific for CMV.

Source: cultured PBMCs, taken from culture after CMV antigen stimulation. The origin of this receptor is a human donor in good health (CMV status not recorded). Some clones in this sample may be carry-over from other donors' samples. The genes are TRBV7-3 and TRBJ1-1, with TRBD1 matching 9 bases. CDR3 protein: CASSAGGQGMNTEAFF. CDR3 sequence (DNA): TGTGCCAGCAGCGCCGGCGGACAGGGGATGAACACTGAAGCTTTCTTT.